The following is a T cell receptor (beta chain) sequence with its context. The antigen this receptor binds is unknown. No qualities accompany the bases; no much larger clone lies one base away. Unmatched junction bases come to 13, with V trimmed by 7 bases and J by 7 bases. Based on the germline V gene, the CDR1 and CDR2 sequences are MNHEY and SVGAGI. From the cysteine up to the phenylalanine, the CDR3 has a length of 15 residues. Here the CDR3 DNA is all that survives: 45 bases in frame from base 1. The label giving this sample's time point can be read as: baseline before first vaccination. Vaccinee samples were obtained from the UK trials COV001 and COV002, which included a single-blind randomized controlled phase 2/3 trial of AZD1222 (ChAdOx1 nCoV-19) in healthy adults. For TCRbeta chain sequencing, PBMC samples from trial participants were taken at day 0 and at day 28 after the second dose. This sample was included in a study of T cell responses to AZD1222 COVID-19 vaccine (dated by TCRdb to the early 2020s). With regard to the full study: AZD1222 recipients with second doses at about 4 weeks or about 12 weeks were pooled, because spike-specific TCR depth and breadth did not differ between schedules. Trial participants were enrolled by age into 18-55, 56-69 and 70-plus year subgroups, with about 150, 28 and 57 TCR-sequenced participants respectively. A total of approximately 250 trial participants underwent TCR sequencing, of whom 200 to 220 had received two doses of AZD1222 and about 25 had received two doses of the MenACWY control vaccine.

The CDR3 regions of human TCRbeta chains were analyzed by immunosequencing. In the original analysis: Repertoire TCRs were matched against a reference library of SARS-CoV-2-specific TCRs generated with the MIRA antigen-specificity platform. Breadth was defined as the fraction of unique TCRs that were SARS-CoV-2-associated, and depth was defined as the fraction of total T cells that were SARS-CoV-2-associated. Using the MIRA data, every spike-specific TCR was mapped to the spike region that the TCR reacted to and assigned to either a CD4 or a CD8 class. Log10-transformed breadth and depth values were compared by one-way ANOVA with Sidak's multiple comparisons tests. TCRdb's version of the immuneACCESS table is confined to in-frame rearrangements and falls short of the full clone set. An unresolved V gene accounts for under half of the shortfall where checked; the remainder is of unknown origin. V and J calls and clone size are copied from that table; D and trimming were computed from the DNA. In this sample the table shows 120,000 or so clones, approximately 84% of which occur a single time. Of the sample, about 10% is held by the ten largest clones.

Overall study results and their limits: A significant rise in spike-specific TCR breadth and depth was observed after two AZD1222 doses relative to day 0 and relative to MenACWY recipients. Nearly half of unique spike-specific TCRs reportedly recognized epitopes outside regions mutated in the B.1.351 and B.1.1.7 variants. In the small 56-69-year group, the increase in depth fell short of significance, most likely because of low power. Because no day 14 peak-response samples were available, the repertoires could be characterized only after the peak T cell response. Participants were mostly white British, with more females than males. The authors suggested clonal diversity may have been underestimated. Conclusions about previously exposed vaccinees are limited, since just six AZD1222 recipients were seropositive for SARS-CoV-2 at baseline. The vaccine-associated CD4 TCRs covered the entire spike protein, and the dominant responses fell in regions 160-218 and 743-854.

This sequence was found in an adult in good health. The chain is assembled from TRBV6-5 and TRBJ2-7; TRBD1 fits 10 bases in the junction. Sequences were derived from peripheral blood, sampled on day 0 of AZD1222 vaccination. The CDR3 protein sequence reads: CASKRGGQGTREQYF. The DNA reads as follows: TGTGCCAGCAAAAGGGGGGGACAGGGGACGAGGGAGCAGTACTTC.